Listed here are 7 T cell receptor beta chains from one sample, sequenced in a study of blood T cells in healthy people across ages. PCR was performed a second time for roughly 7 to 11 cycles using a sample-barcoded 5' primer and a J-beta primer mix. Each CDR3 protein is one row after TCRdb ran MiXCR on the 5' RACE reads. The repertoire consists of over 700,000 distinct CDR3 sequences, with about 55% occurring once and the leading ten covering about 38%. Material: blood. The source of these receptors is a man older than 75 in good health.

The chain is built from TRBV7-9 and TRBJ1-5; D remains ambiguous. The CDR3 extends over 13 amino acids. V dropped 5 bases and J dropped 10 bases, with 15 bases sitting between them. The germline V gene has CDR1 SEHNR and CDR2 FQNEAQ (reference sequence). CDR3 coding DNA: TGTGCCAGCAGCACGGTCCCGGGCGCTCCCCAGCATTTT. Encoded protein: CASSTVPGAPQHF.

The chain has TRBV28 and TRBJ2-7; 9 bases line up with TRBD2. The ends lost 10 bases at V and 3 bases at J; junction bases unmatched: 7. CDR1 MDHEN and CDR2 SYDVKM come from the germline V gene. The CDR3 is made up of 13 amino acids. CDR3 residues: CATNKREDYEQYF. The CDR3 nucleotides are TGTGCCACCAATAAGCGGGAGGACTACGAGCAGTACTTC.

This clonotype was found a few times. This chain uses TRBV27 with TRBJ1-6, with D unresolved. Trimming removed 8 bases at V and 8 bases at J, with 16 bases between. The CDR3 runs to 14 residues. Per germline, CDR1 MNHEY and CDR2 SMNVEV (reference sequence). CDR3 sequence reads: CASSSRGIYSPLHF. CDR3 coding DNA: TGTGCCAGCTCTTCCCGCGGCATCTATTCACCCCTCCACTTT.

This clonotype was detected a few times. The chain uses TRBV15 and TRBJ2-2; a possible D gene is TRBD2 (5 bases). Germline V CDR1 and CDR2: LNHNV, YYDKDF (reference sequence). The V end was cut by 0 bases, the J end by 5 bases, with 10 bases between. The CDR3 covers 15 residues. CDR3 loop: CATSRDRTGTGELFF. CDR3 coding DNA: TGTGCCACCAGCAGAGATAGGACGGGAACCGGGGAGCTGTTTTTT.

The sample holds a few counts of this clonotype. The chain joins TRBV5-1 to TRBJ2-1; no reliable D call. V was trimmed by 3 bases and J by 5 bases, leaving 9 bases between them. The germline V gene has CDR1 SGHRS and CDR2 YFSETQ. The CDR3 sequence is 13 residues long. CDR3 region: CASSWATNNEQFF. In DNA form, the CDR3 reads TGCGCCAGCAGCTGGGCTACTAACAATGAGCAGTTCTTC.

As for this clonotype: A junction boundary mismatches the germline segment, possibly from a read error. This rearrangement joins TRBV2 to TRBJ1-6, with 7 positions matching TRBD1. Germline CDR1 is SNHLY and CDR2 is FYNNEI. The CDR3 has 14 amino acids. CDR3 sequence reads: CASSSTGWNSPLHF. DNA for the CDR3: TGTGCCAGCAGCTCGACAGGGTGGAATTCGCCCCTCCACTTT. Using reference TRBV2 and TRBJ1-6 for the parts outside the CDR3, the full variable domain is EPEVTQTPSHQVTQMGQEVILRCVPISNHLYFYWYRQILGQKVEFLVSFYNNEISEKSEIFDDQFSVERPDGSNFTLKIRSTKLEDSAMYFCASSSTGWNSPLHFGNGTRLTVT.

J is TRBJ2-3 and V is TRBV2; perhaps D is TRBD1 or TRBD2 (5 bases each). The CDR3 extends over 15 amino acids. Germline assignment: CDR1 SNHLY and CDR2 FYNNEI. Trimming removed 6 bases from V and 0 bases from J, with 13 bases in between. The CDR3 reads CASRGDAASTDTQYF. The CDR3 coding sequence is TGTGCCAGCAGAGGGGACGCGGCTAGCACAGATACGCAGTATTTT. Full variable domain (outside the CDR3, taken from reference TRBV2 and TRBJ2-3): EPEVTQTPSHQVTQMGQEVILRCVPISNHLYFYWYRQILGQKVEFLVSFYNNEISEKSEIFDDQFSVERPDGSNFTLKIRSTKLEDSAMYFCASRGDAASTDTQYFGPGTRLTVL.